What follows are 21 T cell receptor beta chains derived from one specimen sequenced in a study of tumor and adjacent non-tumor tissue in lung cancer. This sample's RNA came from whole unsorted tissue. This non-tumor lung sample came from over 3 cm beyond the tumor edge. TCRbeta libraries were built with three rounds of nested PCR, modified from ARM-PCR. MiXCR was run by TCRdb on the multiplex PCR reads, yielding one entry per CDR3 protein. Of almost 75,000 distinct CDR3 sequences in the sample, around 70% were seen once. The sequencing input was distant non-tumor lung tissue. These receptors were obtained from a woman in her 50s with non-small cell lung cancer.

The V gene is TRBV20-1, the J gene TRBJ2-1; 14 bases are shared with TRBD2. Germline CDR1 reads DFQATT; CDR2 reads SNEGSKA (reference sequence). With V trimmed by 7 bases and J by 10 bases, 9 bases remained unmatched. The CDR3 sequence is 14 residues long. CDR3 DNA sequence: TGCAGTGAAATGGGGACTAGCGGGGGTAAGGAGCAGTTCTTC. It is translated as CSEMGTSGGKEQFF.

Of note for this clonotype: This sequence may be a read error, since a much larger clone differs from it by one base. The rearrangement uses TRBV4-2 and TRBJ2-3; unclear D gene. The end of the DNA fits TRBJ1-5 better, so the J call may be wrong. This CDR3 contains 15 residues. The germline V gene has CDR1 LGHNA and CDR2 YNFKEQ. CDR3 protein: CASSQEAGGLDTQHF. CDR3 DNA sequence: TGTGCCAGCAGCCAAGAGGCGGGAGGGCTTGATACGCAGCATTTT.

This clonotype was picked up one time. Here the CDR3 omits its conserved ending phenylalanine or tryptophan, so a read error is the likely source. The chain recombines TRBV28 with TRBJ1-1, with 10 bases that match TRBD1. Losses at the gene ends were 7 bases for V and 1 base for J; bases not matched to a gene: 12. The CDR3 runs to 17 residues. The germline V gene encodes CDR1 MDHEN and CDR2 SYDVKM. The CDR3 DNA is TGTGCCAGCATTTCGACTGACAGGGGGCCACAGAACACTGAAGCTTTCATT. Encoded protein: CASISTDRGPQNTEAFI.

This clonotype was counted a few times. CDR3 bases: TGTGCCAGCAGCGTCTCGACTACCCCAGATACGCAGTATTTT. This sequence encodes CASSVSTTPDTQYF. The rearrangement uses TRBV9 and TRBJ2-3; D might be TRBD2 (5 bases). The germline V gene has CDR1 SGDLS and CDR2 YYNGEE. CDR3 size: 14 residues. V was shortened by 2 bases and J by 4 bases, with 11 bases between the two germline ends.

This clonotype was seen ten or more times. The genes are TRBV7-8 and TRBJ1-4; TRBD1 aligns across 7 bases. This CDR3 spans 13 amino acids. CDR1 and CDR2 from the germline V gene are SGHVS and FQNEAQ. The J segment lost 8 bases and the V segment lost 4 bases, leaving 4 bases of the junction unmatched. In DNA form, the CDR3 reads TGTGCCAGCAGCTCCGGACAGGCGGAAAAACTGTTTTTT. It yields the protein CASSSGQAEKLFF.

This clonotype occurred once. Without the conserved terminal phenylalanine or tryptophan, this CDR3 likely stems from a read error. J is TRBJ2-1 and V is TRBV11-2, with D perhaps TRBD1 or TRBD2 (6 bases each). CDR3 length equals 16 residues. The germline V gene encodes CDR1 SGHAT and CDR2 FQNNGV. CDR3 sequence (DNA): TGTGCCAGCAGCCGGATGATACTATCGGGGGACAATAAGCAGTTCACC. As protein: CASSRMILSGDNKQFT.

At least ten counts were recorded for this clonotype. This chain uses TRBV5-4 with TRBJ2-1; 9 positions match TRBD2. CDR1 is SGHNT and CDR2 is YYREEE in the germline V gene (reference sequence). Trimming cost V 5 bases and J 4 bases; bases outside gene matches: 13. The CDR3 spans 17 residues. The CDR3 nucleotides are TGTGCCAGCAGGCGGGGGGGTGGCGGGAGGAATTACAATGAGCAGTTCTTC. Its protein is CASRRGGGGRNYNEQFF.

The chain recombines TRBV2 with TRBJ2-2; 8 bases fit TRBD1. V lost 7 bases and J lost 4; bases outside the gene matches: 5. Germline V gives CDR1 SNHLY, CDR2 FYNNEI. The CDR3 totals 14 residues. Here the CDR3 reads CASNDRGPTGELFF. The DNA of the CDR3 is TGTGCCAGCAATGACAGGGGTCCCACCGGGGAGCTGTTTTTT.

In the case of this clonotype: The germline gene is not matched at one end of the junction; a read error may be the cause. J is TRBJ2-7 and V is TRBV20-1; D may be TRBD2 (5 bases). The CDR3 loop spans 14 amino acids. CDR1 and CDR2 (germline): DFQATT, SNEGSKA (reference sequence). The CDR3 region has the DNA TGCATTGCTAGAGACTTGGATCGAGGGATCGAGCAATACTTC. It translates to CIARDLDRGIEQYF.

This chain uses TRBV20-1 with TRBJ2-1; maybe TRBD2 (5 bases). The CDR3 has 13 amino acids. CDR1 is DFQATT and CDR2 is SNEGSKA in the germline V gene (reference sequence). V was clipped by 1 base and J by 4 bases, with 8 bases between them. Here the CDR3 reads CSARVGAYNEQFF. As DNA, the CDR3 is TGCAGTGCTAGAGTGGGAGCGTACAATGAGCAGTTCTTC.

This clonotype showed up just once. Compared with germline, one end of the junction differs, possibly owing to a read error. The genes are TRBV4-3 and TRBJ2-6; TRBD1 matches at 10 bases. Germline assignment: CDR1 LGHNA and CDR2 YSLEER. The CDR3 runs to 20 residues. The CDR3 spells CASSQDQFGTGVPGANVLTF. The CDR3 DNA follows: TGCGCAAGCAGCCAAGATCAATTTGGGACAGGGGTTCCTGGGGCCAACGTCCTGACTTTC.

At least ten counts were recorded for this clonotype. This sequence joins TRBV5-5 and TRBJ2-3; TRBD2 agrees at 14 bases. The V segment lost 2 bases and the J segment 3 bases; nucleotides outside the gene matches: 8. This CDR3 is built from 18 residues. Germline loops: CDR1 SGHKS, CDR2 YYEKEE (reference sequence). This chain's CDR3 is CASSFGTSGSRWTDTQYF. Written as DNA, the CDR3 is TGTGCCAGCAGCTTTGGGACTAGCGGGAGTCGGTGGACAGATACGCAGTATTTT. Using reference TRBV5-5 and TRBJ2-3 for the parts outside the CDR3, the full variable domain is DAGVTQSPTHLIKTRGQQVTLRCSPISGHKSVSWYQQVLGQGPQFIFQYYEKEERGRGNFPDRFSARQFPNYSSELNVNALLLGDSALYLCASSFGTSGSRWTDTQYFGPGTRLTVL.

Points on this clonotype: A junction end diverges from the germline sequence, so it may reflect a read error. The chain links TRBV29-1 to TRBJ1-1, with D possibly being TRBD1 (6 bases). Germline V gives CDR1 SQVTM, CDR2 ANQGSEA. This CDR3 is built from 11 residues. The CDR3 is CGGKGDTEAFF. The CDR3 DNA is TGTGGCGGGAAGGGGGACACTGAAGCTTTCTTT.

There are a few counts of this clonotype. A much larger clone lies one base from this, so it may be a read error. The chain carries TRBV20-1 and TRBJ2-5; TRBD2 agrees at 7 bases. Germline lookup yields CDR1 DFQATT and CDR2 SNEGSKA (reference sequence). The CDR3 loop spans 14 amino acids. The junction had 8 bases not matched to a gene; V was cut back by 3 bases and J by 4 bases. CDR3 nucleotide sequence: TGCAGTGCTAGTATCGGGAGGTCCTTAGAGACCCAGTACTTC. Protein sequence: CSASIGRSLETQYF.

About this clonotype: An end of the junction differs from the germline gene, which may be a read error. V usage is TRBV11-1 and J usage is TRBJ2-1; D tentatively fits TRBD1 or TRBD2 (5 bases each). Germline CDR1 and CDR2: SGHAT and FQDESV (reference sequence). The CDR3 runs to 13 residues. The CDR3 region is CASQAEVGDEQFF. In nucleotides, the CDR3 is TGTGCCAGCCAGGCTGAGGTGGGGGATGAGCAATTCTTC.

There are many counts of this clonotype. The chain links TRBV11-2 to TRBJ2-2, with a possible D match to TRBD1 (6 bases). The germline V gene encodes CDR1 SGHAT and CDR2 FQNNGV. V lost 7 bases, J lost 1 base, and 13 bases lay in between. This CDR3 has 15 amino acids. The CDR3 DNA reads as TGTGCCAGCAAGGCGACAGGAAAGAACACCGGGGAGCTGTTTTTT. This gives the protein CASKATGKNTGELFF.

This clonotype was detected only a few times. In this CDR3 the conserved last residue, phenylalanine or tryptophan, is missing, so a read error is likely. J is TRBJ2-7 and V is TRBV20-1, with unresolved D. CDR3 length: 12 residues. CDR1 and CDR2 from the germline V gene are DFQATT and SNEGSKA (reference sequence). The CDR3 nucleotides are TGTAGTGCTACCAGGAATGCGAACGAGCAGTACTCC. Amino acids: CSATRNANEQYS.

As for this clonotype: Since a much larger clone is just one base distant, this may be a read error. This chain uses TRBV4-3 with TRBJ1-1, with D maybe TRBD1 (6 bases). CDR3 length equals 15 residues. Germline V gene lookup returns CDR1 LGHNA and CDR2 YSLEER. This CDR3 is CTSSQEWTDPVEAFF. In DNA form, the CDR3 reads TGCACCAGCAGCCAAGAATGGACAGATCCTGTTGAAGCTTTCTTT.

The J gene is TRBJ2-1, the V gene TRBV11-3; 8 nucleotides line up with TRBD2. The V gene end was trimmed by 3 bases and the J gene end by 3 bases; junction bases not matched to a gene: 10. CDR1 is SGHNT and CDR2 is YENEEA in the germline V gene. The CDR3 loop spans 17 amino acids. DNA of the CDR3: TGTGCCAGCAGCTTTAGCGGGACGGTCAGCCTCTACAATGAGCAGTTCTTC. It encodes CASSFSGTVSLYNEQFF. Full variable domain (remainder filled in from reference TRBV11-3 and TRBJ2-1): EAGVVQSPRYKIIEKKQPVAFWCNPISGHNTLYWYLQNLGQGPELLIRYENEEAVDDSQLPKDRFSAERLKGVDSTLKIQPAELGDSAVYLCASSFSGTVSLYNEQFFGPGTRLTVL.

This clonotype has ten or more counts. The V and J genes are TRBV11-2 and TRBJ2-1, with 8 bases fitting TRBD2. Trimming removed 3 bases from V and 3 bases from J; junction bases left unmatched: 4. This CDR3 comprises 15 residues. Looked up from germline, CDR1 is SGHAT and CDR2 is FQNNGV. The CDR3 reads CASSLQRELYNEQFF. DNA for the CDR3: TGTGCCAGCAGCTTGCAGCGGGAGCTCTACAATGAGCAGTTCTTC.

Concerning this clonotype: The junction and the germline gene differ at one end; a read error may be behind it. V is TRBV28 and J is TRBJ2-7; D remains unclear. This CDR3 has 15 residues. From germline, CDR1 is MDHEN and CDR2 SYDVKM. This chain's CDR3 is CANSYPTGRGYEQYF. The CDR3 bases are TGTGCCAACAGTTACCCCACCGGGCGTGGCTACGAGCAATACTTC.